Detailed here is one TCR beta chain. The target antigen is unknown. After removal of 4 bases from V and 0 bases from J, the junction contained 7 bases not matched to a gene. Germline lookup yields CDR1 LGHNA and CDR2 YSLEER. The CDR3 runs 16 residues. This entry belongs to a study of long-term antiretroviral therapy in people with HIV. Study-wide results and caveats: ART-treated samples gained diversity yet remained below transplant donor controls. Before ART, certain clones expanded, and these dominated the repertoire at all time points.

Survey-level resolution applied to immunoSEQ assay v3.0. Target depth was about 35,000-50,000 T-cell genomes per sample. Here immunoSEQ multiplex PCR was the method, and the copy in TCRdb shows in-frame clones only, minus some. The sample has under 50,000 clones; roughly 90% are singletons. The TCR was taken from a woman aged 50 to 60 with HIV. The V and J genes are TRBV4-3 and TRBJ1-1; 8 positions agree with TRBD1. This material consisted of unsorted PBMCs, taken 1.2 years after starting antiretroviral therapy. CDR3 in DNA: TGCGCCAGCAGCCGCGGACAGGGCTACATGAACACTGAAGCTTTCTTT. It translates to CASSRGQGYMNTEAFF.